A single sample gave rise to the 23 T cell receptor beta chains below, sequenced in a study of cytomegalovirus exposure and HLA in healthy donors. 13 Jbeta primers and 60 Vbeta primers were used for the PCR. The repertoire was sequenced with immunoSEQ multiplex PCR; TCRdb's copy has only in-frame clones and lacks some. Of about 170,000 clones listed, 60% to 75% are singletons. The sequencing sample was made of PBMCs. Receptor source: a woman between 45 and 65 years old in good health and CMV-seropositive.

This chain connects TRBV10-1 to TRBJ1-1; D remains ambiguous. CDR1 WNHNN and CDR2 SYGVQD come from the germline V gene (reference sequence). The CDR3 has 13 residues. V shed 2 bases and J shed 6 bases, with 10 bases lying between them. The chain's CDR3 is CASSEHGSAEAFF. The CDR3 DNA reads TGCGCCAGCAGTGAGCACGGGTCAGCTGAAGCTTTCTTT.

This sequence joins TRBV5-1 and TRBJ1-4; 8 nucleotides match TRBD1. Germline CDR1 SGHRS, CDR2 YFSETQ. V shed 4 bases, J shed 6 bases, and the junction held 5 bases outside the gene matches. The CDR3 consists of 14 residues. As DNA, the CDR3 is TGCGCCAGCAGCACCGGACAGGGCGATGAAAAACTGTTTTTT. Protein: CASSTGQGDEKLFF.

This clone occurred a few times. The junction and the germline gene differ at one end; a read error may be behind it. V and J are TRBV10-2 and TRBJ1-4; 12 bases line up with TRBD1. Germline assignment: CDR1 WSHSY and CDR2 SAAADI. The CDR3 has 14 amino acids. CDR3 sequence reads: CASSETGTGGRKSF. CDR3 sequence (DNA): TGCGCCAGCAGTGAGACTGGGACAGGGGGCCGGAAGAGTTTT.

This chain connects TRBV2 to TRBJ2-7; the D gene is possibly TRBD1 (5 bases). This CDR3 spans 14 amino acids. Germline CDR1 and CDR2: SNHLY and FYNNEI. V was cut by 5 bases and J by 4 bases, with 15 bases left in between. CDR3: CASSYADIGYEQYF. DNA of the CDR3: TGTGCCAGCAGTTACGCGGACATAGGGTACGAGCAGTACTTC.

The chain links TRBV18 to TRBJ2-1, with 7 bases lining up with TRBD2. Germline V lookup: CDR1 KGHSH, CDR2 LQKENI. This CDR3 comprises 16 residues. V gave up 2 bases and J gave up 1 base; unmatched junction bases: 5. In DNA form, the CDR3 reads TGTGCCAGCTCACCAGGGGGGGGAGGATCCTACAATGAGCAGTTCTTC. This translates into CASSPGGGGSYNEQFF.

The chain employs TRBV29-1 and TRBJ2-5, with D unresolved. The J call is uncertain, as TRBJ2-7 better fits the DNA end. Germline lookup yields CDR1 SQVTM and CDR2 ANQGSEA. The CDR3 length is 11 residues. The CDR3 DNA is TGCAGCGTTGCCTTAGCCTACGAGCAGTACTTC. It encodes CSVALAYEQYF.

The chain joins TRBV5-1 to TRBJ2-7, with 12 bases identical to TRBD2. This CDR3 region has 17 residues. Germline V gene sequence: CDR1 SGHRS, CDR2 YFSETQ. J was trimmed by 1 base and V by 1 base; bases with no gene match: 6. The chain's CDR3 is CASSLSVTSGGSYEQYF. As DNA, the CDR3 is TGCGCCAGCAGCTTGTCAGTCACTAGCGGGGGGTCCTACGAGCAGTACTTC.

This chain joins TRBV11-2 and TRBJ2-3; D unresolved. The V and J ends lost 4 bases and 2 bases respectively, with 7 bases between them. The germline V gene encodes CDR1 SGHAT and CDR2 FQNNGV. The CDR3 is 13 amino acids. Here the CDR3 DNA reads TGTGCCAGCAGCTCGGAGATCACAGATACGCAGTATTTT. Encoded protein: CASSSEITDTQYF.

The chain has TRBV9 and TRBJ2-1, with a weak D call TRBD1 (5 bases). Trimming left V 2 bases short and J 13 bases short, with 16 bases between. The CDR3 extends over 13 amino acids. Germline V gene lookup returns CDR1 SGDLS and CDR2 YYNGEE. CDR3 in DNA: TGTGCCAGCAGCGTCGCTAATGGGGCCCAACAGTTCTTC. Protein product: CASSVANGAQQFF. Using reference TRBV9 and TRBJ2-1 for the parts outside the CDR3, the full variable domain is DSGVTQTPKHLITATGQRVTLRCSPRSGDLSVYWYQQSLDQGLQFLIQYYNGEERAKGNILERFSAQQFPDLHSELNLSSLELGDSALYFCASSVANGAQQFFGPGTRLTVL.

This clone has only one observation. A junction boundary mismatches the germline segment, possibly from a read error. CDR3 in DNA: TGTTCCAGCGGTCCCGGACAGTCCTATGGCTACACCTTC. Protein: CSSGPGQSYGYTF. This chain connects TRBV7-9 to TRBJ1-2; possible D gene TRBD1, 6 bases. In germline, CDR1 is SEHNR, CDR2 FQNEAQ (reference sequence). This CDR3 is built from 13 residues.

The sample holds a few counts of this clone. The chain carries TRBV4-1 and TRBJ1-1, with TRBD1 as a possible D gene (6 bases). Germline CDR1 and CDR2: MGHRA and YSYEKL. Trimming stripped 1 base from V and 7 bases from J, with 13 bases between. The CDR3 runs to 14 residues. CDR3 sequence: CASSQAPTGYEAFF. DNA for the CDR3: TGCGCCAGCAGCCAAGCCCCGACAGGCTATGAAGCTTTCTTT.

About this clone: Germline is not matched at one junction end, which may reflect a read error. The CDR3 sequence is CVWSVNRPSEKLFF. CDR3 in DNA: TGTGTCTGGAGTGTGAACAGGCCGAGTGAAAAACTGTTTTTT. The rearrangement links TRBV30 to TRBJ1-4, with D possibly matching TRBD1 (5 bases). This CDR3 is built from 14 residues. Germline CDR1 reads GTSNPN; CDR2 reads SVGIG (reference sequence).

The chain uses TRBV9 and TRBJ1-6; 7 bases fit TRBD1. In germline, CDR1 is SGDLS, CDR2 YYNGEE. V lost 3 bases and J lost 6; bases outside the gene matches: 12. The CDR3 loop spans 17 amino acids. The CDR3 nucleotides read TGTGCCAGCAGCGAAAGGACAGGCGAAATATTTAATTCACCCCTCCACTTT. Protein: CASSERTGEIFNSPLHF.

V and J are TRBV29-1 and TRBJ1-2; 9 bases match TRBD1. The V gene end was trimmed by 4 bases and the J gene end by 3 bases; junction bases not matched to a gene: 0. CDR3 size: 12 residues. Germline CDR1 reads SQVTM; CDR2 reads ANQGSEA. CDR3 nucleotides: TGCAGCGTTGGGGACAGGGACTATGGCTACACCTTC. This translates into CSVGDRDYGYTF. Combining the CDR3 with reference TRBV29-1 and TRBJ1-2 gives the whole variable domain SAVISQKPSRDICQRGTSLTIQCQVDSQVTMMFWYRQQPGQSLTLIATANQGSEATYESGFVIDKFPISRPNLTFSTLTVSNMSPEDSSIYLCSVGDRDYGYTFGSGTRLTVV.

The chain links TRBV11-2 to TRBJ2-5; TRBD2 agrees at 7 bases. The CDR3 is made up of 14 amino acids. V gave up 4 bases and J gave up 3 bases; unmatched junction bases: 5. Germline V CDR1 and CDR2: SGHAT, FQNNGV. The CDR3 sequence: CASSSASGEETQYF. CDR3 DNA: TGTGCCAGCAGCTCTGCTAGCGGTGAAGAGACCCAGTACTTC. Together with reference TRBV11-2 and TRBJ2-5, the CDR3 gives the full variable domain: EAGVAQSPRYKIIEKRQSVAFWCNPISGHATLYWYQQILGQGPKLLIQFQNNGVVDDSQLPKDRFSAERLKGVDSTLKIQPAKLEDSAVYLCASSSASGEETQYFGPGTRLLVL.

The J gene is TRBJ1-1, the V gene TRBV5-1; no reliable D call. The CDR3 covers 13 residues. Deletions cut 0 bases from V and 2 bases from J, with 5 bases between. The germline gives CDR1 SGHRS, CDR2 YFSETQ. The CDR3 region is CASSLGANTEAFF. For the CDR3, the DNA is TGCGCCAGCAGCTTGGGCGCTAACACTGAAGCTTTCTTT.

The chain uses TRBV6-1 and TRBJ2-1, with unresolved D. This CDR3 has 14 amino acids. The germline V gene encodes CDR1 MNHNS and CDR2 SASEGT. V was trimmed by 0 bases and J by 3 bases, leaving 6 bases between them. CDR3 nucleotide sequence: TGTGCCAGCAGTGAAGCGGGCAGCTACAATGAGCAGTTCTTC. Encoded protein: CASSEAGSYNEQFF.

The chain has TRBV10-3 and TRBJ2-7, with D uncertain. The CDR3 covers 13 residues. Germline values: CDR1 ENHRY, CDR2 SYGVKD. The germline V and J ends were trimmed by 3 bases and 7 bases, with 13 bases remaining between them. The CDR3 nucleotides read TGTGCCATCAGTGAACAGATTCTTGGGGAGCAGTACTTC. This translates into CAISEQILGEQYF.

The rearrangement links TRBV30 to TRBJ2-7; 8 bases are a match to TRBD1. The CDR3 sequence is 17 residues long. Unmatched junction bases numbered 16, after V lost 4 bases and J lost 2 bases. Germline lookup yields CDR1 GTSNPN and CDR2 SVGIG (reference sequence). The CDR3 region has the DNA TGTGCCTGGACCAACGGACCCGACAGGGGCTTCGCCTACGAGCAGTACTTC. Its protein is CAWTNGPDRGFAYEQYF.

The CDR3 bases are TGTGCCAGCAGCTTCGCAGGGGGAAGCAATCAGCCCCAGCATTTT. It yields the protein CASSFAGGSNQPQHF. The V call is TRBV5-5, the J call TRBJ1-5; 7 bases agree with TRBD1. From germline, CDR1 is SGHKS and CDR2 YYEKEE (reference sequence). The CDR3 spans 15 residues. V gave up 2 bases and J gave up 1 base; unmatched junction bases: 3.

This clone was counted between two and nine times. One end of the junction is discordant with germline, which a read error may explain. The chain joins TRBV7-9 to TRBJ2-3; D is unresolved. CDR1 SEHNR and CDR2 FQNEAQ come from the germline V gene (reference sequence). CDR3 length: 15 residues. CDR3 bases: TGTTCCAGCAGCACACCAAGCGTCGATGCAGATACGCAGTATTTT. This encodes CSSSTPSVDADTQYF.

The genes are TRBV11-2 and TRBJ2-1; a weak D match, TRBD2 (6 bases). The CDR3 consists of 13 residues. Trimming cost V 1 base and J 8 bases, with 9 bases left between them. CDR1 and CDR2 (germline): SGHAT, FQNNGV. The CDR3 loop reads CASSLGGDDEQFF. Written as DNA, the CDR3 is TGTGCCAGCAGCTTAGGGGGGGACGATGAGCAGTTCTTC. Variable domain in full (rest from reference TRBV11-2 and TRBJ2-1): EAGVAQSPRYKIIEKRQSVAFWCNPISGHATLYWYQQILGQGPKLLIQFQNNGVVDDSQLPKDRFSAERLKGVDSTLKIQPAKLEDSAVYLCASSLGGDDEQFFGPGTRLTVL.

This clone came up a few times. This chain connects TRBV6-5 to TRBJ1-6; no definite D call. The V end was cut by 8 bases, the J end by 9 bases, with 14 bases between. The CDR3 loop spans 13 amino acids. CDR1 and CDR2 from the germline V gene are MNHEY and SVGAGI. CDR3 sequence (DNA): TGTGCCAGCTGCGGCACTTTAGGTTCACCCCTCCACTTT. Translation gives CASCGTLGSPLHF.